The rows below give T cell receptor beta chains drawn from one sample of a study of shared clonotypes between healthy human individuals. The method was immunoSEQ multiplex PCR; TCRdb's version includes in-frame clones alone and lacks a portion of them. The sample lists about 450,000 clones; 70% to 80% were seen once. The sequenced sample consisted of PBMCs. The receptors here all came from a woman in her thirties or forties in good health. Some clones in this sample may be carry-over from other donors' samples. Each CDR3 is given with its conserved first and last residue. The D gene is left open where the match is weak. The size field is filled for only some rows; it gives once, few, many or a size class.

clone size: -
J gene: TRBJ2-7
D gene: TRBD2
V gene: TRBV19
CDR3 protein: CASSNKIGTSARIYEQYF
CDR3 DNA: TGTGCCAGTAGTAACAAGATCGGGACTAGCGCGCGGATCTACGAGCAGTACTTC

clone size: -
J gene: TRBJ2-5
D gene: TRBD1
V gene: TRBV29-1
CDR3 protein: CSGRDRLGETQYF
CDR3 DNA: TGCAGCGGTCGGGACAGGCTGGGGGAGACCCAGTACTTC

clone size: -
J gene: TRBJ2-3
D gene: TRBD2
V gene: TRBV7-8
CDR3 protein: CASSLGLAHTSTDTQYF
CDR3 DNA: TGTGCCAGCAGCTTAGGACTAGCGCATACTAGCACAGATACGCAGTATTTT

clone size: few
J gene: TRBJ2-3
D gene: -
V gene: TRBV30
CDR3 protein: CAWSSYGPDTQYF
CDR3 DNA: TGTGCCTGGAGCTCCTACGGTCCCGATACGCAGTATTTT

clone size: once
J gene: TRBJ1-1
D gene: -
V gene: TRBV18
CDR3 protein: CASSAYRSRDTEAFF
CDR3 DNA: TGTGCCAGCTCTGCCTACAGATCTCGGGACACTGAAGCTTTCTTT

clone size: -
J gene: TRBJ2-1
D gene: TRBD2
V gene: TRBV28
CDR3 protein: CASSSTSGKNNEQFF
CDR3 DNA: TGTGCCAGCAGTTCGACTAGCGGGAAGAACAATGAGCAGTTCTTC

clone size: -
J gene: TRBJ2-2
D gene: TRBD2
V gene: TRBV28
CDR3 protein: CASSFGLAGGSDTGELFF
CDR3 DNA: TGTGCCAGCAGTTTTGGGCTAGCGGGAGGGTCGGACACCGGGGAGCTGTTTTTT

clone size: -
J gene: TRBJ2-7
D gene: TRBD2
V gene: TRBV18
CDR3 protein: CASSRVGTSVSYEQYF
CDR3 DNA: TGTGCCAGCTCACGGGTTGGGACTAGCGTTTCCTACGAGCAGTACTTC

clone size: -
J gene: TRBJ2-7
D gene: TRBD1
V gene: TRBV29-1
CDR3 protein: CSVTHPGQADYEQYF
CDR3 DNA: TGCAGCGTTACCCACCCGGGACAGGCAGACTACGAGCAGTACTTC

clone size: -
J gene: TRBJ2-1
D gene: -
V gene: TRBV29-1
CDR3 protein: CSAQKWGWGDNEQFF
CDR3 DNA: TGCAGCGCCCAGAAGTGGGGCTGGGGGGACAATGAGCAGTTCTTC

clone size: -
J gene: TRBJ1-2
D gene: TRBD1
V gene: TRBV7-2
CDR3 protein: CASSPDRVGGYGYTF
CDR3 DNA: TGTGCCAGCAGCCCGGACAGGGTCGGTGGCTATGGCTACACCTTC

clone size: -
J gene: TRBJ1-5
D gene: -
V gene: TRBV30
CDR3 protein: CAWSILGNQPQHF
CDR3 DNA: TGTGCCTGGAGTATACTAGGCAATCAGCCCCAGCATTTT

clone size: -
J gene: TRBJ2-7
D gene: TRBD2
V gene: TRBV6-1
CDR3 protein: CASSEGTKYEQYF
CDR3 DNA: TGTGCCAGCAGTGAGGGGACTAAATACGAGCAGTACTTC

clone size: -
J gene: TRBJ2-3
D gene: TRBD2
V gene: TRBV10-3
CDR3 protein: CAISESSSGRNTDTQYF
CDR3 DNA: TGTGCCATCAGTGAGTCGTCTAGCGGGCGGAATACAGATACGCAGTATTTT

clone size: -
J gene: TRBJ2-1
D gene: TRBD2
V gene: TRBV30
CDR3 protein: CAWIAGGVLNEQFF
CDR3 DNA: TGTGCCTGGATTGCGGGAGGGGTTTTAAATGAGCAGTTCTTC

clone size: -
J gene: TRBJ2-5
D gene: -
V gene: TRBV7-7
CDR3 protein: CASSKERPTLLETQYF
CDR3 DNA: TGTGCCAGCAGCAAAGAGCGACCTACCCTGTTGGAGACCCAGTACTTC

clone size: -
J gene: TRBJ2-2
D gene: TRBD2
V gene: TRBV27
CDR3 protein: CASNGLAGGRAGELFF
CDR3 DNA: TGTGCCAGCAACGGACTAGCGGGAGGCAGGGCCGGGGAGCTGTTTTTT

clone size: -
J gene: TRBJ1-4
D gene: -
V gene: TRBV5-4
CDR3 protein: CASRAAGSGDNEKLFF
CDR3 DNA: TGTGCCAGCAGGGCGGCGGGGAGTGGGGATAATGAAAAACTGTTTTTT

clone size: -
J gene: TRBJ1-2
D gene: -
V gene: TRBV30
CDR3 protein: CAWSVEGENNYGYTF
CDR3 DNA: TGTGCCTGGAGTGTAGAGGGGGAGAACAACTATGGCTACACCTTC

clone size: -
J gene: TRBJ2-3
D gene: -
V gene: TRBV28
CDR3 protein: CASSDRQGFTDTQYF
CDR3 DNA: TGTGCCAGCAGTGACCGCCAGGGGTTCACAGATACGCAGTATTTT

clone size: -
J gene: TRBJ2-7
D gene: TRBD2
V gene: TRBV28
CDR3 protein: CASSLEGLAGGNPYEQYF
CDR3 DNA: TGTGCCAGCAGTTTGGAGGGACTAGCGGGAGGGAATCCCTACGAGCAGTACTTC

clone size: -
J gene: TRBJ2-3
D gene: TRBD1
V gene: TRBV11-2
CDR3 protein: CASSRQGALGTDTQYF
CDR3 DNA: TGTGCCAGCAGTCGACAGGGGGCGCTTGGCACAGATACGCAGTATTTT

clone size: -
J gene: TRBJ1-3
D gene: -
V gene: TRBV5-1
CDR3 protein: CASSLSGAGNTIYF
CDR3 DNA: TGCGCCAGCAGCTTGAGCGGGGCTGGAAACACCATATATTTT